A single sample is the source of the 3 T cell receptor beta chains below, sequenced in a study of blood T cell repertoires in COVID-19. Assay used: immunoSEQ multiplex PCR; TCRdb lists only in-frame clones, some missing. The sample lists 90,000 to 100,000 clones, around 88% occurring once. Sequences were obtained from peripheral blood. The receptors shown here come from a woman aged 55-70 years with COVID-19, enrolled during active disease.

This clone turned up a few times. V is TRBV3-1 (or the pseudogene TRBV3-2) and J is TRBJ1-6; 8 nucleotides match TRBD1. Unmatched junction bases numbered 1, after V lost 0 bases and J lost 15 bases. Germline CDR1 is LGHDT and CDR2 is YNNKEL (reference sequence). The CDR3 sequence is 12 residues long. The CDR3 sequence: CASSQEGQVLHF. The CDR3 bases are TGTGCCAGCAGCCAAGAGGGACAGGTCCTCCACTTT.

The J gene is TRBJ2-3, the V gene TRBV4-3; the match to TRBD2 covers 10 bases. The CDR3 totals 16 residues. Germline lookup yields CDR1 LGHNA and CDR2 YSLEER. With V trimmed by 4 bases and J by 1 base, 5 bases remained unmatched. The CDR3 bases are TGCGCCAGCAGCCGAGGACTAGCGGACCGCACAGATACGCAGTATTTT. This encodes CASSRGLADRTDTQYF.

This clone was seen a few times. The CDR3 loop is CASSNRTGGSNQPQHF. The CDR3 DNA sequence: TGTGCCAGCAGCAACCGGACAGGGGGGAGCAATCAGCCCCAGCATTTT. The chain joins TRBV5-5 to TRBJ1-5; TRBD1 aligns across 10 bases. Trimming at V came to 4 bases and at J to 1 base, leaving 5 bases not matched to a gene. The CDR3 length is 16 residues. CDR1 and CDR2 (germline): SGHKS, YYEKEE (reference sequence).